The clone carrying this TCR beta chain was seen only a few times. Here immunoSEQ multiplex PCR was the method, and the copy in TCRdb shows in-frame clones only, minus some. In the table there are 12,000 or so clones, around four fifths of which are singletons. These data come from a study of blood T cell repertoires in COVID-19. The wider study: Whether acute or convalescent, the COVID-19 samples came from the United States, Italy and Spain.

The CDR3 loop spans 13 amino acids. V was pared by 4 bases and J by 4 bases, with 1 base of the junction left unmatched. Germline V gives CDR1 SGHDT, CDR2 YYEEEE. The TCR originated in a woman aged 55 to 70 with acute or convalescent COVID-19. The rearrangement links TRBV5-6 to TRBJ1-5; TRBD1 matches 8 bases. The sequencing sample was made of peripheral blood. The CDR3 loop is CASSRQGNQPQHF. The CDR3 bases are TGTGCCAGCAGCCGACAGGGGAATCAGCCCCAGCATTTT.